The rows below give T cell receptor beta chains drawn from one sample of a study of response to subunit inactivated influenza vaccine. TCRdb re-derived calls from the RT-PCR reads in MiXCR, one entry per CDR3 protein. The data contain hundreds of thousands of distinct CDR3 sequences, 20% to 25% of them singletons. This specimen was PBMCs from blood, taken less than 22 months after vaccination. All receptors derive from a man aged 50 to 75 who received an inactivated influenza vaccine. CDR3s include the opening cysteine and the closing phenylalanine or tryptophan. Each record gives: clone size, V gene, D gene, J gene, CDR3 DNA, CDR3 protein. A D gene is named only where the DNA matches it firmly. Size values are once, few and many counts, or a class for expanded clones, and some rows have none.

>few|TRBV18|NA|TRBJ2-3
TGTGCCAGCTCGCCGGGTACTCCCCCAGATACGCAGTATTTT
CASSPGTPPDTQYF
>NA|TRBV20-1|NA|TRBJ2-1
TGCAGTGCTAGAGATATTTGGGACGGCCGGTCCTACAATGAGCAGTTCTTC
CSARDIWDGRSYNEQFF
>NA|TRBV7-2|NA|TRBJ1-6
TGTGCCAGCAGATTAGAAGATTTCGCGCAATGGTCACCCCTCCACTTT
CASRLEDFAQWSPLHF
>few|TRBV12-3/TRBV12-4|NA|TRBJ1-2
TGTGCCAGCAGTTTCGAGGGCAGCTATGGCTACACCTTC
CASSFEGSYGYTF
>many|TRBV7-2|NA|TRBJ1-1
TGTGCCAGCGAAGACATTTGGGTGAACACTGAAGCTTTCTTT
CASEDIWVNTEAFF
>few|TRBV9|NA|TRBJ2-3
TGTGCCAGCAGCGTAGGACTCGGCACACACACAGATACGCAGTATTTT
CASSVGLGTHTDTQYF
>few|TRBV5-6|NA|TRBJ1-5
TGTGCCAGCAGCTTGGGAATATCCCCTCAGCCCCAGCATTTT
CASSLGISPQPQHF
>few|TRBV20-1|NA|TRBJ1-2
TGCAGTGCAACAGGGTCTTGGGGCTACACCTTC
CSATGSWGYTF
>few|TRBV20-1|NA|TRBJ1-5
TGCAGTGCTAGGGAAGGAATGCAGCCCCAGCATTTT
CSAREGMQPQHF
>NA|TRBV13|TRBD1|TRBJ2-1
TGTGCCAGCAGCTTAAGGGCAGGGGGCGGTGAGCAGTTCTTC
CASSLRAGGGEQFF
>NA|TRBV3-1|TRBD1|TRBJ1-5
TGTGCCAGCAGCCAGACAGGGATAAATCAGCCCCAGCATTTT
CASSQTGINQPQHF
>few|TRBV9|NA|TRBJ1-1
TGTGCCAGCAGTAGGTTCCAGAACACTGAAGCTTTCTTT
CASSRFQNTEAFF
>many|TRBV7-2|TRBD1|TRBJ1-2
TGTGCCAGCAGCCGACCGGGACAGAGCTTTGGCTACACCTTC
CASSRPGQSFGYTF
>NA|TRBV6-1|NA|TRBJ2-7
TGTGCCAGCAGTGAACCCTTGGGGCGGAGCGAGCAGTACTTC
CASSEPLGRSEQYF
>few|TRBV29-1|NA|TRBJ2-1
TGCAGCGTTTCGGTTTTTACAGGGAAGGGTGAGCAGTTCTTC
CSVSVFTGKGEQFF
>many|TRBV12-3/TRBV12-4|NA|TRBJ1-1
TGTGCCAGCAGCCTACAGGGAGAAGCTTTCTTT
CASSLQGEAFF
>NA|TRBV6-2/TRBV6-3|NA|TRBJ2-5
TGTGCCAGCAGTTACTCGCAGGGCTATACGCGGGAGACCCAGTACTTC
CASSYSQGYTRETQYF
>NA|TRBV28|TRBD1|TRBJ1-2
TGTGCCAGCAGTTTAGTGACAGGGGTTAGCTATGGCTACACCTTC
CASSLVTGVSYGYTF
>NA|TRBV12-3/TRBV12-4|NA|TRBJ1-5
TGTGCCAGCAGTTTCCGACATAACAATCAGCCCCAGCATTTT
CASSFRHNNQPQHF
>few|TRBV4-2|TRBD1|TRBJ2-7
TGTGCCAGCAGCCTCGAACGGGACAGCTACGAGCAGTACTTC
CASSLERDSYEQYF
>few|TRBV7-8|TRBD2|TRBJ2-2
TGTGCCAGCAGCTTAGTAGTTGCGGGGGTCTACACCGGGGAGCTGTTTTTT
CASSLVVAGVYTGELFF
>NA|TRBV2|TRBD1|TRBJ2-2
TGTGCCAGCAATCACCGGGACAGGAACACCGGGGAGCTGTTTTTT
CASNHRDRNTGELFF
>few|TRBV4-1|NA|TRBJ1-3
TGCGCCAGCAGCCCACCACAGGTCTTCGGAAACACCATATATTTT
CASSPPQVFGNTIYF
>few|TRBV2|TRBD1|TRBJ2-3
TGTGCCAGCGTGGACAGGGGGCCAACAGATACGCAGTATTTT
CASVDRGPTDTQYF
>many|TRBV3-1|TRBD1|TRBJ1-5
TGTGCCAGCAGCCCGACAGGGGTGAGCAATCAGCCCCAGCATTTT
CASSPTGVSNQPQHF
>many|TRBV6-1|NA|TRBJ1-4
TGTGCCAGCAGTCGGGGACTGTTGGGTGAAAAACTGTTTTTT
CASSRGLLGEKLFF
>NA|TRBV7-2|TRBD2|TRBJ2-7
TGTGCCAGCAGCTTAGTTACTAGCGGGAGGATTTTCTACGAGCAGTACTTC
CASSLVTSGRIFYEQYF
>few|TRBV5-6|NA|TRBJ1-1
TGTGCCAGCAGTAGCCGGGCCAACATGAACACTGAAGCTTTCTTT
CASSSRANMNTEAFF
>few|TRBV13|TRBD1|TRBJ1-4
TGTGCCAGCAGCGCCCGACAGGGAGGAAAACTGTTTTTT
CASSARQGGKLFF
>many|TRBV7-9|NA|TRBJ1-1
TGTGCCAGCAGCCCCTGGACCGGGCGAGGGAACACTGAAGCTTTCTTT
CASSPWTGRGNTEAFF
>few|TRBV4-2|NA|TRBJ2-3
TGTGCCAGCAGCCAAGAGGCCAGATTGGGTACAGATACGCAGTATTTT
CASSQEARLGTDTQYF
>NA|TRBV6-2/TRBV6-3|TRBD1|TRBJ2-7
TGTGCCAGCAGTTACCATGGGACAGGGGGCGTTATCGACGAGCAGTACTTC
CASSYHGTGGVIDEQYF
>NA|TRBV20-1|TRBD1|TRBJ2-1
TGCAGTGCTCGACAGGGGGTGGACAATGAGCAGTTCTTC
CSARQGVDNEQFF
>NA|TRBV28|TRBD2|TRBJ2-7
TGTGCCAGCAGCTGGGGGACTAGCGGGGGCCAGTACGAGCAGTACTTC
CASSWGTSGGQYEQYF
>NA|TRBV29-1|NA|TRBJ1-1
TGCAGCGTAATGTTCAGCGAATCTAACACTGAAGCTTTCTTT
CSVMFSESNTEAFF
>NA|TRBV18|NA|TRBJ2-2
TGTGCCAGCTCACCACGTCTCGGGGAGCTGTTTTTT
CASSPRLGELFF
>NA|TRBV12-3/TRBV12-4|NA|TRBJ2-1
TGTGCCAGCACCTTGGCAGGGGGGTATGAGCAGTTCTTC
CASTLAGGYEQFF
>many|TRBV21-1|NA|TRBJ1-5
TGTGCCAGCAGCAAACGACCAAGCAATCAGCCCCAGCATTTT
CASSKRPSNQPQHF
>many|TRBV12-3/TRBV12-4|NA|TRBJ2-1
TGTGCCAGCAGACTAAGACGGAATGGGATAGGCGATGAGCAGTTCTTC
CASRLRRNGIGDEQFF
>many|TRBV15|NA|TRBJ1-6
TGTGCCACCAGCAGAGGTCTAGCGACTGCTAATTCACCCCTCCACTTT
CATSRGLATANSPLHF
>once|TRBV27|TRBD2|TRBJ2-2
TGTGCCAGCACCCCTTATAGCGGGGGTTTAACCGGGGAGCTGTTTTTT
CASTPYSGGLTGELFF
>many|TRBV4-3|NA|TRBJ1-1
TGCGCCAGCAGCCAAGAAGGCGGGGGGTACACTGAAGCTTTCTTT
CASSQEGGGYTEAFF
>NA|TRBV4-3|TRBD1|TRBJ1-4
TGCGCCAGCAGCCAAGAAGACAGAACAGGGGACGGAAAACTGTTTTTT
CASSQEDRTGDGKLFF
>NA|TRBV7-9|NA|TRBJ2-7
TGTGCCAGCAGCTTAGGTCAAGGGACGGCGTTGCCCTACGAGCAGTACTTC
CASSLGQGTALPYEQYF
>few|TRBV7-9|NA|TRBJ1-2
TGTGCCAGCAGCAAACAGGGTTCCTATGGCTACACCTTC
CASSKQGSYGYTF
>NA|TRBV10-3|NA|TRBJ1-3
TGTGCCATCACTCCACACCAGGGGAACACCATATATTTT
CAITPHQGNTIYF